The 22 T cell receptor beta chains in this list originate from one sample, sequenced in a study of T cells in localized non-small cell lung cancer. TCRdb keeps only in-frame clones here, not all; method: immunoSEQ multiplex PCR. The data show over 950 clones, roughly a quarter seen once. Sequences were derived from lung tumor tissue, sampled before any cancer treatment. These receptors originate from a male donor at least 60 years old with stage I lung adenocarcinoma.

In DNA form, the CDR3 reads TGTGCCAGTAGTATGTGGGGCAGCTCTGGGGCCAACGTCCTGACTTTC. Protein: CASSMWGSSGANVLTF. The chain employs TRBV19 and TRBJ2-6, with TRBD1 as a possible D gene (5 bases). V was clipped by 3 bases and J by 0 bases, with 9 bases between them. The CDR3 runs to 16 residues. Germline lookup yields CDR1 LNHDA and CDR2 SQIVND (reference sequence).

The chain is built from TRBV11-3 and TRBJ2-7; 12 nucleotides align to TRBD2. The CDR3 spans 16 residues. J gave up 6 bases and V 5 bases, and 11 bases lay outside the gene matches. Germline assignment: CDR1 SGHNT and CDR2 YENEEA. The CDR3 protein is CASSLRLAGDFGEQYF. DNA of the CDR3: TGTGCCAGCAGCCTCCGACTAGCGGGAGACTTTGGCGAGCAGTACTTC.

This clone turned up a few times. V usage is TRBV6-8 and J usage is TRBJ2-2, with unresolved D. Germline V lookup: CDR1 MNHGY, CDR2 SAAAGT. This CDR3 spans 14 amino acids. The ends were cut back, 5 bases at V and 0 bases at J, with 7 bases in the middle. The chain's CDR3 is CASSETANTGELFF. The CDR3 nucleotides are TGTGCCAGCAGTGAGACGGCGAACACCGGGGAGCTGTTTTTT.

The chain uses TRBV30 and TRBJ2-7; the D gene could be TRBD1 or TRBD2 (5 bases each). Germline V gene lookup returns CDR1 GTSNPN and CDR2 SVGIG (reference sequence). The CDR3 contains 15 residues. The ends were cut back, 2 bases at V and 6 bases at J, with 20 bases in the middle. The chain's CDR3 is CAWSSRGRVGGEQYF. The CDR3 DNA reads TGTGCCTGGAGTAGCCGAGGGAGAGTTGGGGGCGAGCAGTACTTC.

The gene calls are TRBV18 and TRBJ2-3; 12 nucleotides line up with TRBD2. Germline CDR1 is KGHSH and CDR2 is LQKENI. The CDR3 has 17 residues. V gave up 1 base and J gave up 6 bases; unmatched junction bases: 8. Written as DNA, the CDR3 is TGTGCCAGCTCACCACGGACACTAGCGGGGGGAGAGGATACGCAGTATTTT. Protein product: CASSPRTLAGGEDTQYF. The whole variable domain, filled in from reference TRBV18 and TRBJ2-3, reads NAGVMQNPRHLVRRRGQEARLRCSPMKGHSHVYWYRQLPEEGLKFMVYLQKENIIDESGMPKERFSAEFPKEGPSILRIQQVVRGDSAAYFCASSPRTLAGGEDTQYFGPGTRLTVL.

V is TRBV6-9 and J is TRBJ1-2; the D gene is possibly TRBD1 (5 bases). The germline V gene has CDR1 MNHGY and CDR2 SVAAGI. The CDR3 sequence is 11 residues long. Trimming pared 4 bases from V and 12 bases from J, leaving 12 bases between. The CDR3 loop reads CASSSGKVNTF. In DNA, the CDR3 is TGTGCCAGCAGTTCAGGGAAGGTTAACACCTTC.

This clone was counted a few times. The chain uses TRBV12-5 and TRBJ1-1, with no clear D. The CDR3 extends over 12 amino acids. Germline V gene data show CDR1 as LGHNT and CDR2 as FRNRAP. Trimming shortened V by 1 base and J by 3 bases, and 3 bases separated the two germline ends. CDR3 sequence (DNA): TGTGCTAGTGGTTTGGAAGACACTGAAGCTTTCTTT. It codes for CASGLEDTEAFF. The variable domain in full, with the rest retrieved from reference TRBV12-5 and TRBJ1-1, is DARVTQTPRHKVTEMGQEVTMRCQPILGHNTVFWYRQTMMQGLELLAYFRNRAPLDDSGMPKDRFSAEMPDATLATLKIQPSEPRDSAVYFCASGLEDTEAFFGQGTRLTVV.

The CDR3 sequence: CASSFLREGRGDTQYF. The CDR3 nucleotides read TGTGCCAGCAGCTTTCTAAGGGAGGGCCGGGGAGATACGCAGTATTTT. The chain joins TRBV7-5 to TRBJ2-3; the D segment call TRBD2 is taken from the table without a DNA check. TRBV7-5 is annotated as a pseudogene. The length of the CDR3 is 16 residues.

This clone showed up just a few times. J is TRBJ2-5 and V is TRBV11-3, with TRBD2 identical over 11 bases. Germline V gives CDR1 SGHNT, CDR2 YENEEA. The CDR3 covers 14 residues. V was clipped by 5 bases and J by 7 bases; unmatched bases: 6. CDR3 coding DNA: TGTGCCAGCAGCCAGGGGACTAGCGGAGGGACCCAGTACTTC. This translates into CASSQGTSGGTQYF.

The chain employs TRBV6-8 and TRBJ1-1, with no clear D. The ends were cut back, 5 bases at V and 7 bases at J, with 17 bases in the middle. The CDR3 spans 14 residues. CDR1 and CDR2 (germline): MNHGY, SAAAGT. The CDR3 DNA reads TGTGCCAGCAGTGATGAGGTTTTGGCGGATGAAGCTTTCTTT. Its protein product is CASSDEVLADEAFF.

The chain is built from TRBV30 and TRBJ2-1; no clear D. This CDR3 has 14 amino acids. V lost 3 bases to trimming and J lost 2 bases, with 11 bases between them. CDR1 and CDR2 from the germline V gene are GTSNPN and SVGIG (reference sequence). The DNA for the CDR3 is TGTGCCTGGAGCCCTAACGCAGCCTACAATGAGCAGTTCTTC. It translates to CAWSPNAAYNEQFF.

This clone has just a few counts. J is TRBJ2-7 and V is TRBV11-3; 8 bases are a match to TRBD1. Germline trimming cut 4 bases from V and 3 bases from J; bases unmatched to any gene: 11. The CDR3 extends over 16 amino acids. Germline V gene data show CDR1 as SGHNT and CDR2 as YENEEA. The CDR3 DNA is TGTGCCAGCAGCTCACTCCGGGACAGGAAAAACTACGAGCAGTACGTC. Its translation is CASSSLRDRKNYEQYV.

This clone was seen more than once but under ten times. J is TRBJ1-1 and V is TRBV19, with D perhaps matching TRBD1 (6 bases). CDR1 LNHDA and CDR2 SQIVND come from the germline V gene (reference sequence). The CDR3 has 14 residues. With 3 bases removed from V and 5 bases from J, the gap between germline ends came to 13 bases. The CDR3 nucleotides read TGTGCCAGTAGTATGGTAGGGGGTCGGACTGAAGCTTTCTTT. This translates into CASSMVGGRTEAFF.

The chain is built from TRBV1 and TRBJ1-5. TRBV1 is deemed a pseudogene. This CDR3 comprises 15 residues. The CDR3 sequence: CASRSVFLTNQPQHF. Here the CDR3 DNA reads TGCGCCAGCAGATCTGTTTTCCTGACGAATCAGCCCCAGCATTTT.

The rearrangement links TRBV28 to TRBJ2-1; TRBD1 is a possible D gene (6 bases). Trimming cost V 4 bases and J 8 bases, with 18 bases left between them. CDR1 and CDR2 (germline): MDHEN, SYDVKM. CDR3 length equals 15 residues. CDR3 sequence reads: CASSSQGLVRYEQFF. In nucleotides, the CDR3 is TGTGCCAGCAGTTCCCAGGGGCTAGTTAGGTATGAGCAGTTCTTC.

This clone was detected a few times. The CDR3 region has the DNA TGTGCCAGTAGTATAGATTCAGGGGCGGGGACTGAAGCTTTCTTT. This encodes CASSIDSGAGTEAFF. V is TRBV19 and J is TRBJ1-1, with a tentative D call TRBD1 (6 bases). Trimming took 0 bases from V and 5 from J, leaving 13 bases between them. In germline, CDR1 is LNHDA, CDR2 SQIVND (reference sequence). This CDR3 is 15 amino acids long.

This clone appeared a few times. This CDR3 reads CAWSVRRGDSPLHF. DNA of the CDR3: TGTGCCTGGAGTGTACGGAGAGGGGATTCACCCCTCCACTTT. The genes are TRBV30 and TRBJ1-6; tentatively, D is TRBD1 (5 bases). In germline, CDR1 is GTSNPN, CDR2 SVGIG (reference sequence). The CDR3 contains 14 residues. Trimming took 0 bases from V and 8 from J, leaving 11 bases between them.

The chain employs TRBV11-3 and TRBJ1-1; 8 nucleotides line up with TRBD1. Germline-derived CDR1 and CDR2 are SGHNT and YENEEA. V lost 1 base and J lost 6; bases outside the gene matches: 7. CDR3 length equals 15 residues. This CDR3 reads CASSLVGDRSPEAFF. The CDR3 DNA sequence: TGTGCCAGCAGCTTAGTTGGGGACAGGTCGCCTGAAGCTTTCTTT. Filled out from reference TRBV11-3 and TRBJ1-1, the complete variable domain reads EAGVVQSPRYKIIEKKQPVAFWCNPISGHNTLYWYLQNLGQGPELLIRYENEEAVDDSQLPKDRFSAERLKGVDSTLKIQPAELGDSAVYLCASSLVGDRSPEAFFGQGTRLTVV.

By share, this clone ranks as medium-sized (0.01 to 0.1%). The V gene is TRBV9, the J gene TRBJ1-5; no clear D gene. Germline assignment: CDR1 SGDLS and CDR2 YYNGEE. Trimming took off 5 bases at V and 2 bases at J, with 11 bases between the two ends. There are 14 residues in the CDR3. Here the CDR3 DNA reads TGTGCCAGCAGTGATTATGGAGGCAATCAGCCCCAGCATTTT. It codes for CASSDYGGNQPQHF.

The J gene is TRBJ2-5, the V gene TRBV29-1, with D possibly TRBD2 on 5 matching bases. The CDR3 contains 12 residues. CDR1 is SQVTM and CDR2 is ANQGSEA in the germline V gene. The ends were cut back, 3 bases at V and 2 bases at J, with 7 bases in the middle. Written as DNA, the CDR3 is TGCAGCGTTGATCCGGGACAAGAGACCCAGTACTTC. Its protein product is CSVDPGQETQYF.

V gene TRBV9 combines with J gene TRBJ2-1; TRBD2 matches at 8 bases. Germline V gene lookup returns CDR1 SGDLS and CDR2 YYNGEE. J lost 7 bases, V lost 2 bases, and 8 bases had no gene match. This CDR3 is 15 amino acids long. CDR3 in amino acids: CASSVIDTGGNEQFF. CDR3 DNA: TGTGCCAGCAGCGTTATCGACACGGGAGGGAATGAGCAGTTCTTC.

The chain's CDR3 is CASSEEITRYNEQFF. As DNA, the CDR3 is TGTGCCAGCAGTGAAGAAATCACCAGGTACAATGAGCAGTTCTTC. This chain links TRBV6-1 with TRBJ2-1, with unresolved D. The V end lost 1 base, the J end lost 4 bases, and 11 bases lay between the germline ends. Germline CDR1 is MNHNS and CDR2 is SASEGT. The CDR3 runs 15 residues.